A single sample is the source of the 18 T cell receptor beta chains below, sequenced in a study of blood T cell repertoires in COVID-19. Profiled with immunoSEQ multiplex PCR; TCRdb holds only in-frame clones, not every one. Of approximately 190,000 clones in the sample, 82% were seen once. The material sequenced was PBMCs or T cells enriched from blood (not recorded which). Source of these receptors: a woman aged 55-70 years with acute COVID-19.

The chain has TRBV28 and TRBJ1-2; D remains ambiguous. Germline V gene sequence: CDR1 MDHEN, CDR2 SYDVKM. The CDR3 covers 16 residues. V lost 1 base, J lost 0 bases, and 12 bases lay in between. The CDR3 DNA follows: TGTGCCAGCAGTTTATATCTTCCTACCGCTAACTATGGCTACACCTTC. Translating gives CASSLYLPTANYGYTF.

This clone was recorded only once. The chain has TRBV7-7 and TRBJ2-1; 8 bases map to TRBD2. The germline CDR1 and CDR2 sequences are SSHAT and FNYEAQ (reference sequence). J gave up 7 bases and V 5 bases, and 7 bases lay outside the gene matches. CDR3 length equals 14 residues. The CDR3 region is CASSPTTSVNEQFF. The CDR3 coding sequence is TGTGCCAGCAGCCCGACGACTAGCGTAAATGAGCAGTTCTTC.

The V and J genes are TRBV3-1 (or the pseudogene TRBV3-2) and TRBJ1-1, with unresolved D. V was trimmed by 1 base and J by 9 bases, leaving 18 bases between them. The CDR3 covers 15 residues. Looked up from germline, CDR1 is LGHDT and CDR2 is YNNKEL (reference sequence). The CDR3 nucleotides are TGTGCCAGCAGCCAAGGCGCGGGAGGTTTTCTGCAAGCTTTCTTT. The encoded protein is CASSQGAGGFLQAFF.

The chain combines TRBV2 with TRBJ1-5; D not resolved. V gave up 9 bases and J gave up 5 bases, with 11 bases separating them. CDR3 size: 12 residues. Germline V lookup: CDR1 SNHLY, CDR2 FYNNEI. As DNA, the CDR3 is TGTGCCAGAGGGAGCGGGGATCAGCCCCAGCATTTT. The encoded protein is CARGSGDQPQHF.

The CDR3 sequence: CASSFDIIKATNEKLFF. The DNA of the CDR3 is TGTGCCAGCAGCTTTGACATAATCAAAGCAACTAATGAAAAACTGTTTTTT. This rearrangement joins TRBV7-9 to TRBJ1-4; no definite D call. Germline CDR1 and CDR2: SEHNR and FQNEAQ (reference sequence). This CDR3 region has 17 residues. Trimming left V 3 bases short and J 0 bases short, with 14 bases between.

There are a few counts of this clone. The chain carries TRBV19 and TRBJ1-1; weak D call: TRBD1 (6 bases). V was cut by 5 bases and J by 4 bases, with 11 bases left in between. The CDR3 contains 13 residues. The germline V gene encodes CDR1 LNHDA and CDR2 SQIVND (reference sequence). The CDR3 nucleotides are TGTGCCAGTAGTGACACAGGGAGCACTGAAGCTTTCTTT. This sequence encodes CASSDTGSTEAFF.

This clone has more than one count but fewer than ten. V is TRBV29-1 and J is TRBJ2-2; maybe TRBD1 (5 bases). The CDR3 sequence is 13 residues long. With 4 bases removed from V and 5 bases from J, the gap between germline ends came to 11 bases. The V gene's germline CDR1 is SQVTM and CDR2 ANQGSEA. The CDR3 reads CSVARQLTGELFF. The CDR3 DNA sequence: TGCAGCGTTGCCCGACAGCTAACCGGGGAGCTGTTTTTT.

In this sample, this clone turned up once. The V gene is TRBV13, the J gene TRBJ2-3; 8 nucleotides line up with TRBD2. The J segment lost 1 base and the V segment lost 5 bases, leaving 2 bases of the junction unmatched. Looked up from germline, CDR1 is PRHDT and CDR2 is FYEKMQ (reference sequence). The CDR3 is made up of 14 amino acids. CDR3 amino acids: CASSRGGRTDTQYF. Written as DNA, the CDR3 is TGTGCCAGCAGCCGCGGGGGGCGCACAGATACGCAGTATTTT.

This clone turned up a few times. The same CDR3 can be traced to other DNA sequences in this sample. The J gene is TRBJ2-7, the V gene TRBV7-2; TRBD2 matches at 11 bases. From germline, CDR1 is SGHTA and CDR2 FQGNSA. V was pared by 5 bases and J by 0 bases, with 0 bases of the junction left unmatched. CDR3 size: 14 residues. CDR3 region: CASSTSGSSYEQYF. DNA for the CDR3: TGTGCCAGCAGCACTAGCGGGAGCTCCTACGAGCAGTACTTC. The full variable domain, in which reference TRBV7-2 and TRBJ2-7 provide the parts outside the CDR3, is GAGVSQSPSNKVTEKGKDVELRCDPISGHTALYWYRQSLGQGLEFLIYFQGNSAPDKSGLPSDRFSAERTGGSVSTLTIQRTQQEDSAVYLCASSTSGSSYEQYFGPGTRLTVT.

The gene calls are TRBV4-2 and TRBJ2-6, with a possible D match to TRBD2 (6 bases). There are 16 residues in the CDR3. With 2 bases removed from V and 9 bases from J, the gap between germline ends came to 17 bases. Germline CDR1 and CDR2: LGHNA and YNFKEQ. The CDR3 coding sequence is TGTGCCAGCAGCCAATCCGACGGGGGTCAAGACAACGTCCTGACTTTC. Translation gives CASSQSDGGQDNVLTF.

This sequence joins TRBV4-1 and TRBJ2-3; 8 bases match TRBD2. Germline CDR1 reads MGHRA; CDR2 reads YSYEKL. This CDR3 spans 16 amino acids. With 1 base clipped from V and 4 bases from J, the junction kept 7 bases outside the gene matches. DNA of the CDR3: TGCGCCAGCAGCCAAGGCAATAGCGGGGTGGCAGATACGCAGTATTTT. Translated, it gives CASSQGNSGVADTQYF.

This sequence joins TRBV28 and TRBJ1-1; D may be TRBD1 (5 bases). From germline, CDR1 is MDHEN and CDR2 SYDVKM. Trimming left V 4 bases short and J 0 bases short, with 12 bases between. The CDR3 is made up of 15 amino acids. CDR3 sequence: CASSSIGQVNTEAFF. The CDR3 nucleotides are TGTGCCAGCAGTTCCATCGGACAAGTGAACACTGAAGCTTTCTTT.

V gene TRBV6-2 or TRBV6-3 combines with J gene TRBJ1-3; no definite D call. With 5 bases removed from V and 7 bases from J, the gap between germline ends came to 12 bases. Per the germline V gene, CDR1 is MNHEY and CDR2 is SVGEGT. The CDR3 covers 13 residues. The CDR3 sequence: CASSRVSENTIYF. The CDR3 nucleotides are TGTGCCAGCAGTCGGGTCTCGGAGAACACCATATATTTT.

This chain uses TRBV28 with TRBJ2-3, with 9 bases matching TRBD2. V lost 2 bases, J lost 5 bases, and 11 bases stayed unmatched. The germline V gene encodes CDR1 MDHEN and CDR2 SYDVKM. This CDR3 has 17 residues. CDR3: CASSLSPGGGALDTQYF. DNA for the CDR3: TGTGCCAGCAGTTTAAGCCCCGGCGGGGGGGCCCTAGATACGCAGTATTTT.

The chain is built from TRBV24-1 and TRBJ2-3; D is perhaps TRBD2 (6 bases). V gave up 4 bases and J gave up 3 bases, with 10 bases separating them. Germline CDR1 reads KGHDR; CDR2 reads SFDVKD. The CDR3 has 14 amino acids. DNA for the CDR3: TGTGCCACCAGTGACGGGACTTTTACAGATACGCAGTATTTT. Protein sequence: CATSDGTFTDTQYF.

V gene TRBV7-2 combines with J gene TRBJ1-1; 9 bases fit TRBD1. This CDR3 has 15 amino acids. The V segment lost 5 bases and the J segment 4 bases; nucleotides outside the gene matches: 8. Germline V CDR1 and CDR2: SGHTA, FQGNSA. The CDR3 bases are TGTGCCAGCAGCGGACACAGGGGGCATGGCACTGAAGCTTTCTTT. Translation: CASSGHRGHGTEAFF.

This rearrangement joins TRBV30 to TRBJ1-1, with a possible D match to TRBD1 (6 bases). The germline V and J ends were trimmed by 2 bases and 5 bases, with 15 bases remaining between them. Germline loops: CDR1 GTSNPN, CDR2 SVGIG (reference sequence). The CDR3 extends over 14 amino acids. In nucleotides, the CDR3 is TGTGCCTGGAGTCGAACCACAGGGATGACTGAAGCTTTCTTT. It translates to CAWSRTTGMTEAFF.

This chain uses TRBV5-5 with TRBJ2-7; tentative D call: TRBD1 (6 bases). Trimming left V 1 base short and J 2 bases short, with 10 bases between. The germline CDR1 and CDR2 sequences are SGHKS and YYEKEE (reference sequence). CDR3 length equals 14 residues. As DNA, the CDR3 is TGTGCCAGCAGCTTGAATACAGGGACCTACGAGCAGTACTTC. This translates into CASSLNTGTYEQYF.